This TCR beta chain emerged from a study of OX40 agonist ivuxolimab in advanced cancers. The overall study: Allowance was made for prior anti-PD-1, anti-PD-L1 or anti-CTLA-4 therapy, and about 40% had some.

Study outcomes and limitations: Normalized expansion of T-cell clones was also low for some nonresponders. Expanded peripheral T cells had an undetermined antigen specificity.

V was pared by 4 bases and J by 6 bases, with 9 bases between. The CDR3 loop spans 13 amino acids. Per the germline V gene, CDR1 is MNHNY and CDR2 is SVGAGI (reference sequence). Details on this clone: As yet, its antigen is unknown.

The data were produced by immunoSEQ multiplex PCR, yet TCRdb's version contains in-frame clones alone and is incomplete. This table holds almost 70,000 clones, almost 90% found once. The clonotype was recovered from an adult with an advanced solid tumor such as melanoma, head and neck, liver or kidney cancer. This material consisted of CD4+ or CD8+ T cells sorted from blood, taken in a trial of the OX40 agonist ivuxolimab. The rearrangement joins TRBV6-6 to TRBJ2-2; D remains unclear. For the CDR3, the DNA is TGTGCCAGCAGTTTAGTTATCGCCGGGGAGCTGTTTTTT. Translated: CASSLVIAGELFF.